In this sample, the clone carrying this TCR beta chain turned up many times. The trim removed 6 bases at V and 4 bases at J, leaving 7 bases unmatched. The CDR3 covers 14 residues. CDR1 and CDR2 (germline): DFQATT, SNEGSKA (reference sequence). CD4+ T cell IFNgamma after overnight CMV lysate exposure gave donor CMV status. After CD4 positive bead selection, the CD4-negative fraction gave CD8 T cells. Four subsets defined by CD45RA and CD27 were sorted after CD3, CD4, CD8 and live/dead staining. An equimolar mix of two oligonucleotides served as the beta constant-region primer for TRBC1 and TRBC2. A 12-nucleotide UMI and the SP2 primer were added to the cDNA 3' end by oligonucleotide ligation. TCRdb fed the UMI-ligation and nested PCR reads into MiXCR, producing one record per CDR3 protein. The data show around 90,000 distinct CDR3 sequences, 7% seen once. These data originate in a study of naive and memory T cell subsets.

This clonotype originated in a human donor in good health. Sequencing input: central memory CD4+ T cells from blood. The chain uses TRBV20-1 and TRBJ2-7; TRBD1 aligns across 12 bases. The CDR3 reads CSAEGQGAGYEQYF. The CDR3 nucleotides read TGCAGTGCGGAGGGACAGGGGGCGGGGTACGAGCAGTACTTC.